This TCR beta chain comes out of a study of shared clonotypes between healthy human individuals. Turning to the study itself: Each donor had three CD4 naive, three CD4 memory, two CD8 naive and one CD8 memory plate.

Points on this clone: The antigen is undetermined.

In germline, CDR1 is SGHRS, CDR2 YFSETQ. The CDR3 covers 16 residues. V lost 4 bases, J lost 3 bases, and 11 bases stayed unmatched. TCRdb keeps only in-frame clones here, not all; method: immunoSEQ multiplex PCR. Among approximately 2.5 million clones, around 94% were seen once, and the ten largest hold roughly 0.13%. Regarding the study as a whole: Sampling was confined to blood; repertoires within tissues likely differ.

Sample: naive CD4+ T cells sorted from blood. Stated subset: CD45RA+ positively selected. The rearrangement uses TRBV5-1 and TRBJ2-7, with 9 bases fitting TRBD1. The clonotype originates from a man aged 18 to 29 in good health. The CDR3 DNA sequence: TGCGCCAGCAGCCGTAGTGGACAGGGGTCGGTCTACGAGCAGTACTTC. Residues: CASSRSGQGSVYEQYF.